The rows below give T cell receptor beta chains drawn from one sample of a study of cytomegalovirus exposure and HLA in healthy donors. TCRdb's copy holds only in-frame clones and misses some; the assay was immunoSEQ multiplex PCR. The top ten clones hold 1.9% of a sample with 100,000 to 150,000 clones, about 82% of them seen once. The sample consisted of PBMCs. These receptors were obtained from a middle-aged man in good health and CMV-seronegative. Both conserved end residues are part of each CDR3.

V gene	J gene	CDR3 protein
TRBV23-1	TRBJ1-5	CASSQSQGRIKVSSNQPQHF
TRBV2	TRBJ1-2	CASSPLGVSGYTF
TRBV18	TRBJ1-2	CASSSSTGGRGVYGYTF
TRBV27	TRBJ1-2	CASSYPYTNRDSHGYTF
TRBV11-3	TRBJ1-1	CASSSRHGPEAFF
TRBV9	TRBJ1-3	CASSVAAGGLDTIYF
TRBV10-1	TRBJ2-5	CASSETPGTGAQETQYF
TRBV9	TRBJ1-2	CASSVGPYRDANYGYTF
TRBV19	TRBJ1-2	CASSISRKLHYGYTF
TRBV9	TRBJ1-1	CASSPGPNQNTEAFF
TRBV6-1	TRBJ2-4	CASSEALMGLQGTKNIQYF
TRBV9	TRBJ1-2	CASSAGGGYYGYTF
TRBV5-1	TRBJ1-1	CASSFDRVDTEAFF
TRBV7-6	TRBJ1-3	CASSLNQGARTGNTIYF
TRBV11-2	TRBJ2-7	CASSTGLAGFYEQYF
TRBV28	TRBJ2-1	CATILAGKPRDEQFF
TRBV4-1	TRBJ1-1	CASSQRTGEYTEAFF
TRBV4-2	TRBJ2-4	CASSQGRESGPVGNLGKNIQYF
TRBV7-2	TRBJ2-5	CASSAGLEEAQYF
TRBV13	TRBJ1-2	CASTLGVDYGYTF
TRBV7-6	TRBJ2-7	CASSVLAGGPYEQYF
TRBV4-1	TRBJ1-4	CASSQTRGRGTNEKLFF
TRBV28	TRBJ1-3	CASSFSGVGNTIYF
TRBV6-1	TRBJ1-1	CASSDWGQGTEAFF
TRBV5-4	TRBJ2-3	CASSLGLAGSTDTQYF
TRBV6-1	TRBJ1-1	CASSERVDTEAFF
TRBV6-1	TRBJ2-2	CASSEAFTGEAGELFF
TRBV19	TRBJ1-2	CASSIYRGDYGYTF
TRBV5-6	TRBJ2-1	CASSRGGSDEQFF
TRBV27	TRBJ1-6	CASRASDGSSYNSPLHF
TRBV11-2	TRBJ1-1	CASSSVRGNTEAFF
TRBV6-1	TRBJ1-5	CASSEERGGPQHF
TRBV11-2	TRBJ2-2	CASSPTTGGELFF
TRBV7-9	TRBJ2-3	CSSSPDYHPSTDTQYF
TRBV5-1	TRBJ2-3	CASSLSRDTDTQYF
TRBV4-1	TRBJ1-2	CASSHPGTAGYGYTF
TRBV7-9	TRBJ2-3	CASSKGQSYTDTQYF
TRBV11-1	TRBJ2-2	CASSLAGVSVHGGELFF
TRBV7-5	TRBJ2-2	CVRSSREGSGELFF
TRBV27	TRBJ1-1	CASSSTGTEAFF
TRBV6-1	TRBJ2-2	CASQTQGAVTGELFF
TRBV29-1	TRBJ2-5	CSVAGTRETQYF
TRBV5-1	TRBJ1-1	CASSPGQGPEAFF
TRBV18	TRBJ1-3	CASSPIRASGNTIYF
TRBV5-4	TRBJ2-4	CASSLETGGGDIQYF
TRBV2	TRBJ1-4	CASSDSRGGEKLFF
TRBV18	TRBJ1-2	CASSPAEAYGYTF
TRBV5-1	TRBJ2-7	CASSQTGSSYEQYF
TRBV19	TRBJ1-6	CASSGRDRLNSYNSPLHF
TRBV4-1	TRBJ2-3	CASSPGPSGGMDTQYF
TRBV4-1	TRBJ1-3	CASSQVLSSGNTIYF
TRBV9	TRBJ2-3	CASSSIPSTDTQYF
TRBV19	TRBJ1-5	CASSQRQGDQPQHF
TRBV5-5	TRBJ1-2	CASSLAGAGNYGYTF
TRBV7-9	TRBJ1-3	CASRGTGHSGNTIYF
TRBV19	TRBJ2-3	CASSVRAGRADTQYF